The 20 T cell receptor beta chains listed next were all sequenced from one sample in a study of PD-1 blockade in classical Hodgkin lymphoma. Every patient had relapsed following autologous stem cell transplantation, and cohorts differed in brentuximab vedotin exposure. This table comes from immunoSEQ multiplex PCR, and its TCRdb copy is limited to in-frame clones, with some not included. There are some 22,000 clones in the sample; roughly 75% occur only once, and about 15% lies in the top ten. The sequences come from peripheral blood mononuclear cells (PBMCs), collected before the second cycle of nivolumab. These receptors originate from a human donor with classical Hodgkin lymphoma.

The chain employs TRBV25-1 and TRBJ1-2; 7 bases line up with TRBD1. CDR3 length: 14 residues. J gave up 7 bases and V 4 bases, and 9 bases lay outside the gene matches. Germline CDR1 MGHDK, CDR2 SYGVNS. As DNA, the CDR3 is TGTGCCAGCAGTGCCATCGGGACAGCAGGTGGCTACACCTTC. This encodes CASSAIGTAGGYTF.

The chain links TRBV28 to TRBJ2-2, with a possible D match to TRBD1 (6 bases). V was pared by 5 bases and J by 2 bases, with 18 bases between. The CDR3 has 17 residues. Germline loops: CDR1 MDHEN, CDR2 SYDVKM. CDR3 coding DNA: TGTGCCAGCAGTCTCCCCTCCGGGACACTAAACACCGGGGAGCTGTTTTTT. Translating gives CASSLPSGTLNTGELFF.

The chain joins TRBV7-9 to TRBJ2-7; no firm D call. CDR3 length: 13 residues. The germline V and J ends were trimmed by 0 bases and 2 bases, with 5 bases remaining between them. Germline V gene sequence: CDR1 SEHNR, CDR2 FQNEAQ (reference sequence). Here the CDR3 reads CASSLAGPYEQYF. The DNA for the CDR3 is TGTGCCAGCAGCTTAGCGGGCCCCTACGAGCAGTACTTC.

CDR3 sequence: CASSSPGAGSSYEQYF. For the CDR3, the DNA is TGTGCCAGCAGCTCACCCGGAGCGGGGAGCTCCTACGAGCAGTACTTC. This chain connects TRBV7-9 to TRBJ2-7; 7 positions match TRBD2. The CDR3 contains 16 residues. V gave up 4 bases and J gave up 0 bases; unmatched junction bases: 9. Germline values: CDR1 SEHNR, CDR2 FQNEAQ (reference sequence).

The chain has TRBV6-5 and TRBJ2-7; D might be TRBD1 (7 bases). V lost 6 bases and J 2 bases, leaving 14 bases between the germline ends. Germline V gene sequence: CDR1 MNHEY, CDR2 SVGAGI. The CDR3 is made up of 14 amino acids. CDR3 protein: CASRGGQTPYEQYF. In DNA, the CDR3 is TGTGCCAGCAGGGGGGGACAGACCCCCTACGAGCAGTACTTC.

This clone showed up just a few times. This chain links TRBV5-5 with TRBJ1-4; weak D call: TRBD1 (5 bases). V dropped 0 bases and J dropped 0 bases, with 9 bases sitting between them. Germline CDR1 SGHKS, CDR2 YYEKEE (reference sequence). The CDR3 contains 16 residues. The CDR3 sequence: CASSLAWTPTNEKLFF. In nucleotides, the CDR3 is TGTGCCAGCAGCTTGGCTTGGACACCAACTAATGAAAAACTGTTTTTT.

The gene calls are TRBV5-1 and TRBJ1-3; possible D gene TRBD1, 5 bases. The ends were cut back, 2 bases at V and 0 bases at J, with 9 bases in the middle. Germline V gives CDR1 SGHRS, CDR2 YFSETQ. The CDR3 spans 15 residues. The CDR3 DNA follows: TGCGCCAGCAGCTTACCACAGGACTCTGGAAACACCATATATTTT. Protein: CASSLPQDSGNTIYF.

This clone appeared once. V usage is TRBV5-1 and J usage is TRBJ2-7; 8 bases map to TRBD1. The CDR3 is 15 residues long. Germline lookup yields CDR1 SGHRS and CDR2 YFSETQ. Losses at the gene ends were 3 bases for V and 2 bases for J; bases not matched to a gene: 7. The CDR3 loop reads CASSWSGTGTYEQYF. The CDR3 region has the DNA TGCGCCAGCAGCTGGTCCGGGACAGGCACCTACGAGCAGTACTTC.

V usage is TRBV21-1 and J usage is TRBJ1-5. TRBV21-1 is an annotated pseudogene. The length of the CDR3 is 16 residues. CDR3 in DNA: TGTGCCAGCAGCGGGATTATACATTGGCATCATCAGCCCCAGCATTTT. Encoded protein: CASSGIIHWHHQPQHF.

The chain is built from TRBV6-1 and TRBJ1-1; tentatively, D is TRBD1 (5 bases). The CDR3 runs 15 residues. Germline-derived CDR1 and CDR2 are MNHNS and SASEGT. Trimming removed 2 bases from V and 1 base from J, with 11 bases in between. In DNA, the CDR3 is TGTGCCAGCAGTGAACTGACAGTGAGGAACACTGAAGCTTTCTTT. Its translation: CASSELTVRNTEAFF.

The rearrangement joins TRBV15 to TRBJ1-4; D unclear. Trimming cost V 5 bases and J 4 bases, with 11 bases left between them. Germline values: CDR1 LNHNV, CDR2 YYDKDF (reference sequence). The CDR3 consists of 14 residues. The CDR3 DNA is TGTGCCACCAGCCCCCGGAGCCATAATGAAAAACTGTTTTTT. As protein: CATSPRSHNEKLFF. The full variable domain, rest sourced from reference TRBV15 and TRBJ1-4, is DAMVIQNPRYQVTQFGKPVTLSCSQTLNHNVMYWYQQKSSQAPKLLFHYYDKDFNNEADTPDNFQSRRPNTSFCFLDIRSPGLGDTAMYLCATSPRSHNEKLFFGSGTQLSVL.

The chain recombines TRBV28 with TRBJ1-1, with a weak D call TRBD1 (6 bases). CDR1 MDHEN and CDR2 SYDVKM come from the germline V gene. The germline V and J ends were trimmed by 7 bases and 4 bases, with 13 bases remaining between them. The CDR3 extends over 13 amino acids. This CDR3 reads CASIKDRSTEAFF. CDR3 coding DNA: TGTGCCAGCATCAAAGACAGGTCCACTGAAGCTTTCTTT.

The chain uses TRBV28 and TRBJ1-1; TRBD1 matches 8 bases. Germline-derived CDR1 and CDR2 are MDHEN and SYDVKM. There are 15 residues in the CDR3. Trimming at V came to 6 bases and at J to 4 bases, leaving 10 bases not matched to a gene. The CDR3 is CASSRQGRAGTEAFF. The CDR3 DNA reads as TGTGCCAGCAGCCGACAGGGGAGGGCCGGCACTGAAGCTTTCTTT.

The V call is TRBV4-1, the J call TRBJ1-1, with a weak D call TRBD1 (5 bases). The CDR3 totals 14 residues. Germline V gene lookup returns CDR1 MGHRA and CDR2 YSYEKL. Trimming removed 5 bases from V and 1 base from J, with 11 bases in between. The CDR3 loop is CASSFSRENTEAFF. Written as DNA, the CDR3 is TGCGCCAGCAGCTTCAGCAGGGAGAACACTGAAGCTTTCTTT.

The rearrangement uses TRBV19 and TRBJ1-1; D possibly corresponds to TRBD1 (6 bases). This CDR3 is 16 amino acids long. Germline loops: CDR1 LNHDA, CDR2 SQIVND (reference sequence). Trimming removed 4 bases at V and 5 bases at J, with 20 bases between. The CDR3 is CASSTPRPGQNTEAFF. CDR3 nucleotide sequence: TGTGCCAGTAGTACACCTCGTCCAGGACAGAATACTGAAGCTTTCTTT.

This chain uses TRBV6-6 with TRBJ2-3; 8 positions match TRBD2. The length of the CDR3 is 16 residues. The germline gives CDR1 MNHNY, CDR2 SVGAGI (reference sequence). V trimming: 6 bases; J trimming: 4 bases; junction bases outside the gene matches: 12. The CDR3 DNA sequence: TGTGCCAGCAGCTCGCTTTCGGGAGGGCACGCAGATACGCAGTATTTT. Translation: CASSSLSGGHADTQYF.

The chain carries TRBV13 and TRBJ2-7; D perhaps matches TRBD1 (6 bases). The CDR3 runs 14 residues. V lost 8 bases to trimming and J lost 2 bases, with 16 bases between them. In germline, CDR1 is PRHDT, CDR2 FYEKMQ (reference sequence). The CDR3 reads CASGFGTRTYEQYF. The CDR3 bases are TGTGCCAGCGGATTCGGGACAAGAACCTACGAGCAGTACTTC.

The chain employs TRBV7-9 and TRBJ1-1; 8 bases agree with TRBD1. This CDR3 contains 14 residues. Germline loops: CDR1 SEHNR, CDR2 FQNEAQ (reference sequence). Unmatched junction bases numbered 7, after V lost 5 bases and J lost 5 bases. CDR3 coding DNA: TGTGCCAGCAGCCCCGGACAGGGTTGGACTGAAGCTTTCTTT. Translated: CASSPGQGWTEAFF.

The chain links TRBV5-5 to TRBJ1-1; D ambiguous. The CDR3 runs to 14 residues. V was cut by 7 bases and J by 8 bases, with 21 bases left in between. Germline CDR1 and CDR2: SGHKS and YYEKEE (reference sequence). The CDR3 region has the DNA TGTGCCAGCCTCTCGCCGGGCGAGTGGGGAGAAGCTTTCTTT. This gives the protein CASLSPGEWGEAFF.

The CDR3 DNA reads as TGTGCCAGCAGTTTGCCGAACTCCCCGGGCTATGGCTACACCTTC. It encodes CASSLPNSPGYGYTF. This sequence joins TRBV28 and TRBJ1-2; the D is unclear. From germline, CDR1 is MDHEN and CDR2 SYDVKM. Trimming shortened V by 3 bases and J by 4 bases, and 15 bases separated the two germline ends. The CDR3 is 15 residues long.